Below, one TCR beta chain is given with its context. A second PCR, run for roughly 7 to 12 cycles, used a sample-barcoded 5' primer plus a J-beta primer mix. MiXCR was run by TCRdb on the 5' RACE reads, yielding one entry per CDR3 protein. The repertoire consists of roughly 860,000 distinct CDR3 sequences, with around 68% occurring once and the leading ten covering 25% to 35%. The data are from a study of blood T cells in healthy people across ages. The germline V gene encodes CDR1 MNHEY and CDR2 SVGAGI. Between the trimmed V and J ends, which lost 0 bases and 1 base, there was a span of 10 bases. The CDR3 has 16 amino acids.

Input material: blood. The TCR originated in a man younger than 40 in good health. V is TRBV6-5 and J is TRBJ2-4; perhaps TRBD1 as D (5 bases). DNA of the CDR3: TGTGCCAGCAGTTACTCCAGGGTATTCGCCAAAAACATTCAGTACTTC. Translated: CASSYSRVFAKNIQYF.